This T cell receptor beta chain was identified during a study of cytomegalovirus exposure and HLA in healthy donors. Notes on the study in general: In vitro work confirmed that a few CMV-associated chains recognize CMV antigens.

The germline V gene has CDR1 MGHRA and CDR2 YSYEKL. The CDR3 runs to 17 residues. V shed 0 bases, J shed 0 bases, and the junction held 4 bases outside the gene matches. A note on this clone: Its antigen is unidentified.

A multiplex PCR was run with 60 Vbeta primers and 13 Jbeta primers. Produced via immunoSEQ multiplex PCR; TCRdb's table is partial and in-frame only. The table has 100,000 or so clones, 85% to 90% seen once. The source material was PBMCs. This TCR derives from a man aged 25-45 years in good health and CMV-seronegative. The rearrangement links TRBV4-1 to TRBJ2-1, with 8 bases lining up with TRBD1. This CDR3 reads CASSQDAGQGSYNEQFF. CDR3 sequence (DNA): TGCGCCAGCAGCCAAGATGCAGGACAGGGCTCCTACAATGAGCAGTTCTTC.